The T cell receptor beta chain under discussion was sequenced for a study of blood T cell repertoires in COVID-19 (dated by TCRdb to 2019 to 2021). Regarding the research as a whole: Samples covering the acute and convalescent phases of COVID-19 were provided by collaborators in the United States, Italy and Spain. HLA class I and class II types, where available, came from metadata supplied by the sample provider rather than from assay-based typing. The dataset comprised deeply sampled blood TCRbeta repertoires from subjects exposed to, actively infected with, or recovered from COVID-19. The repertoires were released in a freely available public database intended as a resource for research on the immune response to SARS-CoV-2. Samples came from the ongoing ImmuneRACE study (first 160 participants) plus 1,254 subjects from 6 global collaborators. A de-identified subject ID, COVID-19 status, age in years and sex were almost always included in the sample metadata. The material from the prospective study consisted of cDNA or gDNA derived from T cells, B-cell-depleted T cells, or PBMCs. Study-wide conclusions, independent of this receptor: How much clinical and demographic metadata was included differed by source and by participant, and the metadata was provided uncurated.

Trimming at the junction amounts to 0 bases on V and 4 bases on J, and the germline ends lie 15 bases apart. Including cysteine and phenylalanine, the CDR3 has 16 amino acids. Kept here is only the CDR3 DNA, which spans 48 bases and is read in frame from base 1. CDR1 and CDR2, looked up from the germline V gene, are LGHNA and YSLEER. TCRbeta CDR3 regions were amplified from genomic DNA using the immunoSEQ Assay, a bias-controlled multiplex PCR. The authors' analysis ran thus. Within the assay, amplification of reference gene primers was used to estimate how many nucleated cells each sample contained. Sequence reads were collapsed and filtered to measure the absolute abundance of every unique TCRbeta CDR3 rearrangement. For each sample, productive Simpson clonality was calculated by taking the square root of Simpson's diversity index across productive rearrangements. TCRdb retrieved this table from immuneACCESS and kept in-frame rearrangements only. Not all clones are present; in checked studies, unresolved V genes account for under half, and no reason is known for the remainder. V and J calls and clone size are those listed in that table; D and trimming were worked out from the DNA. This sample lists more than 250,000 clones; around 89% were detected once. The top ten constitute 1.5% to 2% of the sample.

At one collaborating source in Seattle, patients were enrolled during active infection and were followed longitudinally through the course of disease. Whole blood was collected in K2EDTA tubes by collaborating institutions according to the institutions' own protocols. Collaborator samples were shipped for TCRbeta analysis as frozen whole blood, isolated PBMCs, or DNA extracted from either sample type. A note on this clone: It has no known antigen specificity. There are no base qualities to consult, and no much larger clone falls within one base.

The rearranged chain carries TRBV4-3 and TRBJ1-2; TRBD1 is possibly the D segment (6 matching bases). The clonotype was recovered from a woman under 40 with COVID-19, enrolled during active disease. Sample: peripheral blood. The CDR3 corresponds to CASSQDPGGGLYGYTF. The DNA reads as follows: TGCGCCAGCAGCCAAGATCCGGGTGGGGGCCTCTATGGCTACACCTTC.